This T cell receptor beta chain stems from a study of T-cell reconstitution after alpha-beta-depleted transplantation in children. General study findings and limits: About two months after transplant, alpha-beta T cells reportedly came from several hundred expanded graft clones.

TCRbeta library construction was performed incorporating unique molecular identifiers. TCRdb re-called the PCR reads with MiXCR, one entry per CDR3 protein. The sample holds roughly 100,000 distinct CDR3 sequences, around 7% seen once. V was shortened by 4 bases and J by 2 bases, with 12 bases between the two germline ends. Germline V lookup: CDR1 SGHNT, CDR2 YYREEE (reference sequence). CDR3 size: 15 residues. With regard to this clonotype: Antigen unknown.

The receptor's source is a boy aged 2 to 10 with acute lymphoblastic leukemia, due to receive a stem cell transplant. Sequencing was performed on PBMCs, taken before TCRalphabeta/CD19-depleted stem cell transplant. The chain employs TRBV5-4 and TRBJ2-2; the D is unclear. The CDR3 loop reads CASSPQTRNTGELFF. The CDR3 DNA sequence: TGTGCCAGCAGCCCCCAAACTCGAAACACCGGGGAGCTGTTTTTT.